The sequence of this T cell receptor beta chain was determined in a study of Graves' ophthalmopathy and Graves' hyperthyroidism (dated by TCRdb to between 2018 and 2020). Background on the whole study: Peripheral blood was collected at initial diagnosis, prior to any treatment. Following sample collection, hyperthyroidism patients were given methimazole at a starting dose of 30 mg daily, and ophthalmopathy patients were given high-dose intravenous methylprednisolone. The study used TCR beta repertoire signatures to distinguish Graves' ophthalmopathy from Graves' hyperthyroidism and to predict progression to ophthalmopathy. T-cell repertoires of thyroid tissue and blood were compared in a handful of hyperthyroidism patients. The independent validation cohort included under 20 hyperthyroidism patients plus 17 patients who later progressed from hyperthyroidism to ophthalmopathy. To explore V-J signatures distinguishing ophthalmopathy from hyperthyroidism, a discovery set of approximately 100 patients (roughly 44 ophthalmopathy, some 55 stable hyperthyroidism) was enrolled. In total, 135 blood samples were TCR-sequenced: 40 to 45 ophthalmopathy, under 85 hyperthyroidism and approximately 17 hyperthyroidism-to-ophthalmopathy patients.

Between the V and J ends, shortened by 7 bases and 4 bases respectively, the junction contains 13 bases. From its cysteine to its phenylalanine, the CDR3 spans 12 amino acids. This entry keeps only the CDR3 DNA: 36 bases, framed from base 1. Sequences DFQATT (CDR1) and SNEGSKA (CDR2) are obtained from the germline V gene (reference sequence). The ophthalmopathy patients had moderately to severely active disease, with a Clinical Activity Score of 3 or higher, a NOSPECS grade of 4 or higher, and a disease duration of less than 3 months. Patients with other autoimmune diseases, uncontrolled infections, pregnancy or lactation were excluded from the study. Clinical symptoms, serum thyroxine, TRAb, thyroid ultrasound and orbital computed tomography were used for diagnosis. Ficoll-Paque density gradient centrifugation was used to isolate PBMCs from about 9 ml of fresh peripheral blood. Total RNA was extracted with Trizol reagent and quality-checked on an Agilent 2100 Bioanalyzer.

Here is what the overall study found, with its caveats: Sample size was not predetermined statistically, and investigators were not blinded to group allocation. Ophthalmopathy was separated from stable hyperthyroidism by the 13-signature model with about 90% sensitivity and less than 82% specificity in cross-validation and with 80%/75% in the test set. Most expanded thyroid clonotypes with frequency above 0.001 were also detected in blood, suggesting blood repertoires may reflect the thyroid immune response. In validation, the model predicted ophthalmopathy progression with nearly 71% sensitivity and 72.22% specificity; more than ten predicted patients were CT-confirmed with GO in a median of roughly 6.8 months.

TCR beta CDR3 regions were amplified from RNA transcripts for repertoire sequencing. The first round was an RT-PCR using HTBI primers with the Qiagen OneStep RT-PCR kit, and this first round was followed by a second-round multiplex PCR, then size selection and purification. Libraries were sequenced paired-end with 100 bp reads on an Illumina HiSeq2000. The authors processed their data as follows. Reads were processed with SOAPnuke, discarding reads with adapters, uncalled bases, mean Phred below 15, or no exact constant-primer or identifier match. High-quality paired reads were merged with COPE v1.2.5. Each unique nucleotide sequence was defined as a clonotype, and clonotypes were aligned to IMGT TRB V, D and J references with MiTCR v1.1. The analysis was limited to V-J combinations with a frequency above 0.0001, which together covered over 98% of repertoires. For each V-J combination, a TCR clonal expansion and chaos score was defined as F50 clonal expansion divided by the chaos observed in the TCRdist matrix. Welch's t-statistics and random forest were used to reduce features to about 13 V-J combinations, which were fed into a naive Bayes classifier. The similarity between thyroid and blood repertoires was quantified using the Morisita-Horn index. TCRdb reran the public reads through fastp at Q25 and MiXCR, keeping productive beta chains. When rows share a CDR3 protein, they turn into one entry using the most common DNA and genes. Clone size and V and J calls follow TCRdb, not the original study. The sample data list almost 750,000 distinct CDR3 sequences, and approximately 40% of these were observed just once. The ten largest make up 44% of the sample.

Concerning this clonotype itself: This receptor's antigen is unknown. There are no base qualities to consult, and no much larger clone falls within one base.

Sequenced material: peripheral blood. This clonotype was obtained from an adult man with Graves' ophthalmopathy. This chain is built from TRBV20-1 and TRBJ2-5; a weak D assignment points to TRBD2 (5 bases agree). The nucleotide sequence reads TGCAGTGGGGGAGTCAGCCGAGAGACCCAGTACTTC. Its translation is CSGGVSRETQYF.